Below, one TCR beta chain is given with its context. Its antigen specificity is not known. At one boundary the junction diverges from the germline segment, which might be a read error. Library construction relied on PCR. TCRdb lists the instrument as HiSeq X Ten. TCRdb took the public reads, trimmed them with fastp at Q25, ran MiXCR for clone calling and kept in-frame beta chains. Under each unique CDR3 protein, matching rows form one entry showing the most common genes and DNA. This sample comprises nearly 11,000 distinct CDR3 sequences, 59% of them detected only once. Around 90% of the sample is taken by the ten largest. These data are taken from a study of CD4 and CD8 cells across lung adenocarcinoma regions (dated by TCRdb to the late 2010s). Turning to the overall study: Intratumor heterogeneity of the T cell receptor repertoire was examined by comparing tumor centers with tumor margins.

The donors were patients who had localized lung adenocarcinoma, which is a subtype of non-small cell lung cancer. The samples were taken from the margins of localized lung adenocarcinomas. For TCR repertoire analysis, CD8+ T cells from tumor tissue were profiled separately from CD4+ T cells. The CDR3 spans 15 residues, from the cysteine through the phenylalanine. The DNA shown is the 45-base CDR3, in frame from base 1. Reading the germline V gene gives CDR1 MNHNS and CDR2 SASEGT. What was sequenced was CD8+ T cells from the margin of a lung tumor. The sample's cell subset or site, from its label and the paper: tumor margin region. The TCR comes from a male donor with lung adenocarcinoma. The CD4 and CD8 labels of this study may be unreliable. This chain is built from TRBV6-1 and TRBJ2-4; a tentative D call is TRBD2 (7 bases match). CDR3 loop: CASTKGGGAKNTQYF. In nucleotides, the sequence is TGTGCCAGCACTAAGGGGGGGGGCGCGAAAAATACTCAGTATTTC.